What follows are 21 T cell receptor beta chains derived from one specimen sequenced in a study of cytomegalovirus exposure and HLA in healthy donors. With 60 Vbeta and 13 Jbeta primers, the PCR was carried out. Profiling relied on immunoSEQ multiplex PCR, and the TCRdb table lists in-frame clones only, not all of them. The sample has some 110,000 clones; around three quarters are singletons. The material sequenced was PBMCs. These receptors all stem from a woman aged 40 to 50 in good health and CMV-seropositive.

This chain links TRBV7-9 with TRBJ2-3, with 8 nucleotides matching TRBD2. Germline V gene data show CDR1 as SEHNR and CDR2 as FQNEAQ (reference sequence). V trimming: 0 bases; J trimming: 6 bases; junction bases outside the gene matches: 17. The CDR3 is 19 amino acids. CDR3 residues: CASSLAMRGSGSRKDTQYF. CDR3 in DNA: TGTGCCAGCAGCTTAGCGATGAGGGGGAGCGGGAGTCGAAAGGATACGCAGTATTTT.

V is TRBV29-1 and J is TRBJ2-7; tentatively, D is TRBD2 (5 bases). CDR3 length equals 11 residues. Germline assignment: CDR1 SQVTM and CDR2 ANQGSEA. Trimming stripped 4 bases from V and 3 bases from J, with 7 bases between. CDR3 region: CSVGGSYEQYF. In nucleotides, the CDR3 is TGCAGCGTTGGTGGGAGCTACGAGCAGTACTTC.

V and J are TRBV2 and TRBJ2-3; tentatively, D is TRBD2 (6 bases). V dropped 6 bases and J dropped 0 bases, with 13 bases sitting between them. The CDR3 runs 15 residues. The germline CDR1 and CDR2 sequences are SNHLY and FYNNEI. The CDR3 is CASSGSEPSTDTQYF. The DNA of the CDR3 is TGTGCCAGCAGCGGGAGCGAACCCAGCACAGATACGCAGTATTTT.

The chain joins TRBV6-5 to TRBJ2-3, with 8 nucleotides matching TRBD2. Germline CDR1 and CDR2: MNHEY and SVGAGI. The CDR3 length is 15 residues. With 6 bases clipped from V and 8 bases from J, the junction kept 13 bases outside the gene matches. The CDR3 DNA follows: TGTGCCAGCAGAACTCCGGGAGGGCCCGGGGGTACGCAGTATTTT. This sequence encodes CASRTPGGPGGTQYF.

Remarks on this clone: The same CDR3 also results from other DNA sequences found in this sample. The J gene is TRBJ2-3, the V gene TRBV5-6, with unresolved D. The CDR3 has 13 residues. CDR1 is SGHDT, CDR2 YYEEEE, per germline. Trimming cost V 1 base and J 1 base, with 4 bases left between them. CDR3 protein: CASSLPGTDTQYF. CDR3 bases: TGTGCCAGCAGCTTGCCAGGCACAGATACGCAGTATTTT.

This chain uses TRBV5-1 with TRBJ2-5, with 7 bases matching TRBD1. The CDR3 totals 15 residues. The V and J ends lost 3 bases and 1 base, in that order; junction bases with no gene match: 6. Germline V CDR1 and CDR2: SGHRS, YFSETQ. DNA of the CDR3: TGCGCCAGCAGCTCCCCACAGGGGAGCCAAGAGACCCAGTACTTC. Its protein is CASSSPQGSQETQYF.

The chain couples TRBV20-1 to TRBJ1-4; D is undetermined. The CDR3 is made up of 11 amino acids. The V and J ends lost 4 bases and 16 bases respectively, with 16 bases between them. The germline gives CDR1 DFQATT, CDR2 SNEGSKA (reference sequence). The CDR3 sequence is CSATSGPFGFF. CDR3 nucleotide sequence: TGCAGTGCTACGTCGGGTCCCTTTGGGTTTTTT.

The gene calls are TRBV10-2 and TRBJ1-2; D is possibly TRBD1 (6 bases). This CDR3 comprises 14 residues. Germline CDR1 and CDR2: WSHSY and SAAADI. V was trimmed by 7 bases and J by 7 bases, leaving 19 bases between them. DNA for the CDR3: TGCGCCAGCACCCACACCCCCAGGGGAGCTGGCTACACCTTC. It encodes CASTHTPRGAGYTF.

The chain links TRBV6-5 to TRBJ2-5, with 7 nucleotides matching TRBD1. The end of the DNA aligns better with TRBJ2-7, so the J call may be wrong. Per germline, CDR1 MNHEY and CDR2 SVGAGI. This CDR3 has 15 amino acids. In nucleotides, the CDR3 is TGTGCCAGCAGTCAGACCCGACAGGGCTCCTACGAGCAGTACTTC. As protein: CASSQTRQGSYEQYF.

The J gene is TRBJ2-7, the V gene TRBV27, with a tentative D call TRBD1 (8 bases). CDR1 is MNHEY and CDR2 is SMNVEV in the germline V gene (reference sequence). This CDR3 region has 15 residues. V lost 2 bases, J lost 3 bases, and 14 bases lay in between. The CDR3 loop reads CASSLKQGGNYEQYF. The CDR3 DNA follows: TGTGCCAGCAGTTTAAAACAGGGGGGGAACTACGAGCAGTACTTC.

The CDR3 spells CASSPLARQETQYF. CDR3 DNA: TGTGCCTCTTCCCCCCTAGCGCGACAAGAGACCCAGTACTTC. The genes are TRBV19 and TRBJ2-5; TRBD2 is a possible D gene (6 bases). The germline V and J ends were trimmed by 11 bases and 2 bases, with 18 bases remaining between them. Germline values: CDR1 LNHDA, CDR2 SQIVND (reference sequence). The length of the CDR3 is 14 residues.

The V and J genes are TRBV5-1 and TRBJ2-3, with TRBD2 matching 7 bases. The CDR3 runs 15 residues. Trimming took 4 bases from V and 1 from J; bases not matched to a gene: 6. CDR1 is SGHRS and CDR2 is YFSETQ in the germline V gene. CDR3 DNA: TGCGCCAGCAGCCCACCGGGAGGAGGCACAGATACGCAGTATTTT. Encoded protein: CASSPPGGGTDTQYF.

The chain uses TRBV15 and TRBJ2-7; the match to TRBD1 covers 9 bases. Germline V CDR1 and CDR2: LNHNV, YYDKDF (reference sequence). V trimming: 2 bases; J trimming: 6 bases; junction bases outside the gene matches: 8. CDR3 length: 15 residues. The CDR3 spells CATSRKTGTGSEQYF. The CDR3 DNA reads TGTGCCACCAGCAGAAAGACCGGGACAGGGTCCGAGCAGTACTTC.

V usage is TRBV28 and J usage is TRBJ1-2, with 9 bases identical to TRBD1. This CDR3 is 14 amino acids long. Germline V gene lookup returns CDR1 MDHEN and CDR2 SYDVKM. V shed 6 bases and J 5 bases; nucleotides not matched to a gene: 7. Written as DNA, the CDR3 is TGTGCCAGCAGCCGCACAGGGACAGGGTATGGCTACACCTTC. Encoded protein: CASSRTGTGYGYTF.

The V and J genes are TRBV6-5 and TRBJ1-1; D might be TRBD1 (5 bases). Trimming pared 8 bases from V and 1 base from J, leaving 17 bases between. Germline CDR1 is MNHEY and CDR2 is SVGAGI. The CDR3 has 15 amino acids. The CDR3 DNA reads as TGTGCCAGCCAATCCGATAATAGGGGGAACACTGAAGCTTTCTTT. It codes for CASQSDNRGNTEAFF.

This clone was observed a few times. V usage is TRBV5-1 and J usage is TRBJ2-7, with 9 bases fitting TRBD1. Per germline, CDR1 SGHRS and CDR2 YFSETQ. V shed 0 bases, J shed 7 bases, and the junction held 8 bases outside the gene matches. The CDR3 contains 15 residues. The CDR3 bases are TGCGCCAGCAGCTTGGTGTTTACGGACAGGGGTGAGCAGTACTTC. This gives the protein CASSLVFTDRGEQYF.

This clone is medium-sized within its sample. This chain uses TRBV5-4 with TRBJ1-2; no clear D. This CDR3 spans 12 amino acids. Germline CDR1 is SGHNT and CDR2 is YYREEE (reference sequence). Trimming cost V 3 bases and J 5 bases, with 8 bases left between them. CDR3 sequence reads: CASSSDFYGYTF. The CDR3, as DNA: TGTGCCAGCAGCTCCGACTTTTATGGCTACACCTTC. Full variable domain (remainder filled in from reference TRBV5-4 and TRBJ1-2): ETGVTQSPTHLIKTRGQQVTLRCSSQSGHNTVSWYQQALGQGPQFIFQYYREEENGRGNFPPRFSGLQFPNYSSELNVNALELDDSALYLCASSSDFYGYTFGSGTRLTVV.

This sequence joins TRBV5-4 and TRBJ2-5; 8 nucleotides agree with TRBD1. This CDR3 region has 15 residues. The V segment lost 2 bases and the J segment 4 bases; nucleotides outside the gene matches: 7. CDR1 and CDR2 (germline): SGHNT, YYREEE (reference sequence). The CDR3: CASSFRTGTVETQYF. The CDR3 DNA reads as TGTGCCAGCAGCTTCCGGACAGGGACGGTAGAGACCCAGTACTTC.

V usage is TRBV2 and J usage is TRBJ2-1; TRBD1 matches 7 bases. The germline CDR1 and CDR2 sequences are SNHLY and FYNNEI. The CDR3 runs to 16 residues. Unmatched junction bases numbered 10, after V lost 6 bases and J lost 2 bases. The CDR3 sequence: CASRPRGKGTYNEQFF. CDR3 DNA sequence: TGTGCCAGCAGACCCAGGGGGAAGGGTACCTACAATGAGCAGTTCTTC.

This clone was seen a single time. The chain combines TRBV19 with TRBJ2-7; 10 positions agree with TRBD1. With V trimmed by 4 bases and J by 5 bases, 11 bases remained unmatched. Germline V gene data show CDR1 as LNHDA and CDR2 as SQIVND (reference sequence). The CDR3 runs to 16 residues. CDR3 coding DNA: TGTGCCAGTAGTACTTTAACCGGGACAGGGGTTCACGAGCAGTACTTC. Its protein is CASSTLTGTGVHEQYF.

V is TRBV4-1 and J is TRBJ2-7; D gene ambiguous. This CDR3 comprises 16 residues. Germline V gene sequence: CDR1 MGHRA, CDR2 YSYEKL. V dropped 1 base and J dropped 7 bases, with 20 bases sitting between them. DNA for the CDR3: TGCGCCAGCAGCCAAGCGGCGCCTCTAGATTTTGGTGAGCAGTACTTC. Amino acid sequence: CASSQAAPLDFGEQYF.